Included here is one T cell receptor (beta chain) sequence, with context. What it binds is not known. The sample is drawn from a study of OX40 agonist ivuxolimab in advanced cancers. Study information: Eligibility admitted prior anti-PD-1, anti-PD-L1 or anti-CTLA-4 therapy; 30% to 40% had some. General study findings and limits: The investigators did not determine what antigen specificity the expanded peripheral T cells had.

Between the trimmed V and J ends, which lost 5 bases and 3 bases, there was a span of 10 bases. Germline V lookup: CDR1 SEHNR, CDR2 FQNEAQ (reference sequence). The CDR3 covers 14 residues. TCRdb's table, derived via immunoSEQ multiplex PCR, lists solely in-frame clones and lacks some. The sample has 77,000 or so clones, roughly 78% seen once; the top ten hold about 5.7%. This chain connects TRBV7-9 to TRBJ1-4; TRBD1 might be the D (6 bases). The sequencing used CD4+ or CD8+ T cells sorted from blood, collected in a trial of the OX40 agonist ivuxolimab. This receptor was taken from an adult with an advanced solid tumor such as melanoma, head and neck, liver or kidney cancer. CDR3 DNA: TGTGCCAGCAGCCCGGACAGTTCTAATGAAAAACTGTTTTTT. Amino acids: CASSPDSSNEKLFF.